These 4 T cell receptor beta chains came from one sample sequenced in a study of regulatory T cells in long-lasting Graves disease. Time point meaning: newly diagnosed GD, antithyroid drugs for less than 3 months. Extracted PBMC RNA gave rise to the TCR library. Sequencing libraries for TCR beta were prepared with iRepertoire HTBI primers and Arm-PCR of CDR3 regions. Using its own MiXCR run on the multiplex PCR reads, TCRdb lists one record per CDR3 protein. The sample contains hundreds of thousands of distinct CDR3 sequences, 15% to 20% of which appear only once. The same data also went into a second study, on T cells in Graves' hyperthyroidism and ophthalmopathy.

The specimen comprised peripheral blood mononuclear cells (PBMCs), sampled at new diagnosis, from a patient treated with antithyroid drugs. The receptors here all came from a woman aged 35-60 years with Graves disease.

V is TRBV6-1 and J is TRBJ1-6; 9 nucleotides match TRBD1. The ends lost 1 base at V and 9 bases at J; junction bases unmatched: 4. CDR3 length: 15 amino acids. Germline CDR1 is MNHNS and CDR2 is SASEGT. As DNA, the CDR3 is TGTGCCAGCAGTGAAGTCCCGGGACAGGGTTCACCCCTCCACTTT. Amino acid sequence: CASSEVPGQGSPLHF.

In its sample, this clonotype was seen a few times. The chain is built from TRBV11-2 and TRBJ1-3; tentatively, D is TRBD1 (5 bases). The CDR3 is 13 amino acids. Germline lookup yields CDR1 SGHAT and CDR2 FQNNGV. V shed 5 bases and J shed 8 bases, with 13 bases lying between them. The CDR3 region has the DNA TGTGCCAGCAGCCTACCGACAGTGGACACCATATATTTT. Protein: CASSLPTVDTIYF.

The chain employs TRBV6-2 or TRBV6-3 and TRBJ1-3; D gene unclear. Germline lookup yields CDR1 MNHEY and CDR2 SVGEGT. Trimming left V 8 bases short and J 4 bases short, with 15 bases between. The CDR3 consists of 14 residues. CDR3: CASLDGRLGNTIYF. CDR3 coding DNA: TGTGCCAGCCTGGACGGCCGATTGGGAAACACCATATATTTT.

This clonotype was counted a few times. The chain is built from TRBV10-2 and TRBJ1-2; D not certain. There are 15 residues in the CDR3. CDR1 WSHSY and CDR2 SAAADI come from the germline V gene. The V and J ends lost 1 base and 3 bases respectively, with 12 bases between them. The CDR3 coding sequence is TGCGCCAGCAGTGAGTTGGAGGGATGGGACTATGGCTACACCTTC. This gives the protein CASSELEGWDYGYTF.